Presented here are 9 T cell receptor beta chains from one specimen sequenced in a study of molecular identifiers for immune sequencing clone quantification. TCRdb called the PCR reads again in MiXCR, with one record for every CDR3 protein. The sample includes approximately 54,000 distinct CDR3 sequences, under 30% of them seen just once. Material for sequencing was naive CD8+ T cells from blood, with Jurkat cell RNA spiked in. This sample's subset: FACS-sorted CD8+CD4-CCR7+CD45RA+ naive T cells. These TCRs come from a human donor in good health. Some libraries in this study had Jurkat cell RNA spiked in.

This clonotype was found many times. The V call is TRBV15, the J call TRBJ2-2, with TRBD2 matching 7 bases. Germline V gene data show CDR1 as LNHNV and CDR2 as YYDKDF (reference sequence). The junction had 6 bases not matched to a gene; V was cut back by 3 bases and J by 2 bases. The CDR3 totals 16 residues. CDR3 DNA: TGTGCCACCAGCAGTAGAGCGGGACTTAACACCGGGGAGCTGTTTTTT. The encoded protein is CATSSRAGLNTGELFF.

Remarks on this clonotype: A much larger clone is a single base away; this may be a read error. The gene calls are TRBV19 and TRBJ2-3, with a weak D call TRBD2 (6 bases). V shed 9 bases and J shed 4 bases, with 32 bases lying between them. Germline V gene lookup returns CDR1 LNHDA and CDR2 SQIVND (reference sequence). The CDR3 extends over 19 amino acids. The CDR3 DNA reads TGTGCCAGCCACCCCCGGGGAGGACTTACCCCAAAGAGCGCAGATACGCAGTATTTT. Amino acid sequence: CASHPRGGLTPKSADTQYF. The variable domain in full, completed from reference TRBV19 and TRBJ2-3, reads DGGITQSPKYLFRKEGQNVTLSCEQNLNHDAMYWYRQDPGQGLRLIYYSQIVNDFQKGDIAEGYSVSREKKESFPLTVTSAQKNPTAFYLCASHPRGGLTPKSADTQYFGPGTRLTVL.

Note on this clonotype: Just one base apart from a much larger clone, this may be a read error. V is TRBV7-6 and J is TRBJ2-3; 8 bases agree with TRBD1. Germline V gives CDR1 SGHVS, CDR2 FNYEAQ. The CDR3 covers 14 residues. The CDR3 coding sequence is TGTGCCAGCAGCCCACAGGGGGTCACAGATACGCGGTATTTT. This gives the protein CASSPQGVTDTRYF.

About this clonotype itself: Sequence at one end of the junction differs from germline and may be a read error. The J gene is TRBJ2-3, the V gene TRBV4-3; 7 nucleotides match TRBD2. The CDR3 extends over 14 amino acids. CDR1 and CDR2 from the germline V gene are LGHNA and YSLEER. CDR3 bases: TGCGCCAGCAACCAAGAATCGCCCAGCGGGGAGCAGTATTTT. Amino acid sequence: CASNQESPSGEQYF.

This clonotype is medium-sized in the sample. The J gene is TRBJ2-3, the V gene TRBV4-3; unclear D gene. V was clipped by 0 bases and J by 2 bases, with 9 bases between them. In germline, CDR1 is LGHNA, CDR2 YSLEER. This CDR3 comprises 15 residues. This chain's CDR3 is CASSQERMNTDTQYF. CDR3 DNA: TGCGCCAGCAGCCAAGAGAGGATGAACACAGATACGCAGTATTTT.

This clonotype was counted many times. CDR3 sequence (DNA): TGCAGCGGTACAGGGGGCACTGAAGCTTTCTTT. It codes for CSGTGGTEAFF. The chain links TRBV29-1 to TRBJ1-1; 8 bases are shared with TRBD1. Germline values: CDR1 SQVTM, CDR2 ANQGSEA. V was clipped by 7 bases and J by 4 bases; unmatched bases: 2. CDR3 length: 11 amino acids.

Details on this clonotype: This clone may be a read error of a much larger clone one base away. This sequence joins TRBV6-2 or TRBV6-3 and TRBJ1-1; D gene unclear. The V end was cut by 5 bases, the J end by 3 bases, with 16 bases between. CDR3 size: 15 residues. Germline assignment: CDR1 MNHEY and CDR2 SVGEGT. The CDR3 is CASSPDTVPHTEAFF. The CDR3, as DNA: TGTGCCAGCAGTCCCGACACGGTCCCCCACACTGAAGCTTTCTTT.

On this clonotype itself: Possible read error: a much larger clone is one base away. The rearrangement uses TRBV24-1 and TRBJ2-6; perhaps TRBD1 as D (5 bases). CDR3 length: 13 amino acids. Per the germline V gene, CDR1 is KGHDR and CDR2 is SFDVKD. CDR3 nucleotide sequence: TGTGCCACCAGTGGGTCTGGGGCCAACGTCCTGCCTTTC. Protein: CATSGSGANVLPF.

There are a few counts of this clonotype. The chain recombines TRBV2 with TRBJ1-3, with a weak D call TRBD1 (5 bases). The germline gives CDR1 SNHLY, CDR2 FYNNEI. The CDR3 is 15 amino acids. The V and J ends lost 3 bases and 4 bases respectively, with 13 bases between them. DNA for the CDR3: TGTGCCAGCAGTGACCCGGGACTTTCGGGAAACACCATATATTTT. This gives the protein CASSDPGLSGNTIYF. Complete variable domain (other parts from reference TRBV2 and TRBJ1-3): EPEVTQTPSHQVTQMGQEVILRCVPISNHLYFYWYRQILGQKVEFLVSFYNNEISEKSEIFDDQFSVERPDGSNFTLKIRSTKLEDSAMYFCASSDPGLSGNTIYFGEGSWLTVV.